This TCR beta chain comes out of a study of blood T cells in healthy people across ages (dated by TCRdb to about 2015). For context, the study as a whole: In model experiments, roughly one uniquely barcoded TCR beta cDNA molecule per two T cells was captured by template switching. Donors of different ages were randomly distributed across sequencing lanes to avoid experimental bias. The study measured age-related changes in TCR beta repertoire diversity using deep sequencing normalized with unique cDNA molecular identifiers. Donors were grouped into four age groups: young (average approximately 15 years), middle-aged (roughly 37), aged (about 59) and long-lived (around 80). The study analyzed two additional independent replicas of 1 million unique cDNA reads from the same blood draw for two donors, one aged 18 to 30 and one aged 80 or older. Results the study describes overall, beyond this receptor: Compared with the aged group, the long-lived group had more naive CD4+ T cells, fewer expanded clones and increased TCR diversity, suggesting age selection. The percentage of naive T cells measured by flow cytometry correlated strongly with observed TCR beta diversity. Estimates of total diversity based on one million sequenced T cells were considered lower bounds and underestimates. As age increased, observed TCR beta diversity per million T cells dropped in a roughly linear way, and a significant reduction was already evident by age 40. Conclusive comparison of naive and antigen-experienced compartments was prevented by the profiling of bulk unsorted PBMCs. Donor CMV infection status was unknown, potentially confounding age-related changes in expanded clonotypes.

Libraries were constructed by 5' RACE. Sequenced using an Illumina HiSeq 2500. A second 7 to 11 cycle PCR used a sample-barcoded 5' primer and a J-beta primer mix. A unique molecular identifier was introduced onto each TCR beta cDNA molecule by a template-switch 5' adaptor carrying 12 random nucleotides. At least 2.5 million CDR3-containing paired-end reads were obtained from each sample. The Mint cDNA synthesis kit, primed by a TRBC-specific oligonucleotide, was used to synthesize first-strand cDNA from all RNA. After uracil-DNA glycosylase treatment, a first 18-cycle PCR used universal primers M1SS and BC2_uni_R on all cDNA. The original methods were these. For normalization, 1 million high-quality reads, each with a distinct molecular identifier, were randomly selected from each sample. Instead of being binned into consensus sequences, reads that shared molecular identifiers were thrown out. CDR3 identification, clonotype clustering and error correction used MiTCR with a Q25 quality threshold and the strictest error-elimination algorithm. A nonparametric unseen species model with Euler transformation was used to estimate lower-bound total TCR beta diversity. TCRdb trimmed public reads at Q25 via fastp, called clones via MiXCR and kept in-frame beta chains. Each CDR3 protein gets just one entry, which takes the most common genes and DNA from the rows behind it. The authors' filters were not applied to this entry. The sample has some 1,500,000 distinct CDR3 sequences on record, less than 45% of them singletons. Under 5% of the sample rests with the top ten.

To note about this clonotype: There is no known antigen for this receptor. No per-base quality is available; no much larger clone lies one base away.

The donors were roughly 40 Caucasian individuals from Russia, aged roughly 6 to 90 years, who were systemically healthy. Approximately 11 milliliters of peripheral blood were drawn from each donor into EDTA-treated Vacutainer tubes. PBMCs were isolated by Ficoll-Paque density-gradient centrifugation, with at least 6 million obtained per sample. Total RNA was extracted from PBMCs with Trizol reagent, with at least 6 micrograms obtained per sample. For every donor, an aliquot of PBMCs went through flow cytometry to measure the percentages of naive CD45RAhigh/CD27high T cells. The sample was blood. The receptor comes from a woman aged 18-35 years in good health.

At the DNA level, the sequence is TGCAGTGCTCCCCGGAGCGGGAGAAGGTACGAGCAGTACTTC. Its protein product is CSAPRSGRRYEQYF. The rearrangement joined TRBV20-1 to TRBJ2-7, and 8 junctional nucleotides match TRBD2. Reading the germline V gene (reference sequence) gives CDR1 DFQATT and CDR2 SNEGSKA. The CDR3 runs 14 residues from the cysteine to the phenylalanine. The only DNA kept is the CDR3, 42 bases in frame from the first base. Trimmed from V: 5 bases; trimmed from J: 4 bases; junction bases lacking a gene match: 10.